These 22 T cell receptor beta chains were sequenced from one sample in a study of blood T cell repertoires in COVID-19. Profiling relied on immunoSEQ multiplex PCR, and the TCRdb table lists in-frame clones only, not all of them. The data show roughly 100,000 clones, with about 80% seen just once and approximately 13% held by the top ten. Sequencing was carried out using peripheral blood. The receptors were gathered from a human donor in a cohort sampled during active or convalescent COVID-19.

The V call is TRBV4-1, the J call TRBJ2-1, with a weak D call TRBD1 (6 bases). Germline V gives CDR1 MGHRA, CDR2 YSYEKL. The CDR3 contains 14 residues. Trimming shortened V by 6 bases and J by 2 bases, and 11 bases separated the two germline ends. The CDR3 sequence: CASSTGSTYNEQFF. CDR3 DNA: TGCGCCAGCAGTACAGGGTCTACCTACAATGAGCAGTTCTTC.

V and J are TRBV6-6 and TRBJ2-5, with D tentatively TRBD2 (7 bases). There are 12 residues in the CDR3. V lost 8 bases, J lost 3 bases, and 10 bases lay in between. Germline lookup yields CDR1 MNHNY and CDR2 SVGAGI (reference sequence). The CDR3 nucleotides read TGTGCCAGCGGGGGGGCCGAAGAGACCCAGTACTTC. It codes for CASGGAEETQYF.

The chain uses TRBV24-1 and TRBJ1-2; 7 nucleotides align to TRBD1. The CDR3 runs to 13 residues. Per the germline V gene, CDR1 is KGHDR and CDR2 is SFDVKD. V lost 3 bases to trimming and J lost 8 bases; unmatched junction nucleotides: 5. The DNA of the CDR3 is TGTGCCACCAGTGATGAGGGGGCCTGGGGCTACACCTTC. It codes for CATSDEGAWGYTF.

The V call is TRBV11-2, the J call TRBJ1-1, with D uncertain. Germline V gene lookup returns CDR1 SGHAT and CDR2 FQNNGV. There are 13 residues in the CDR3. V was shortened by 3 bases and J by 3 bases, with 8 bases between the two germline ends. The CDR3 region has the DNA TGTGCCAGCAGCTTGGTCCGGGACACTGAAGCTTTCTTT. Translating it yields CASSLVRDTEAFF.

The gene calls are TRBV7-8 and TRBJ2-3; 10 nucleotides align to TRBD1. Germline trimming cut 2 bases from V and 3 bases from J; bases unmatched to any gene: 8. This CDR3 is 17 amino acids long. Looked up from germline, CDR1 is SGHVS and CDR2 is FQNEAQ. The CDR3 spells CASSLRRLGQGTDTQYF. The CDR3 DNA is TGTGCCAGCAGCTTAAGACGATTGGGACAGGGGACAGATACGCAGTATTTT. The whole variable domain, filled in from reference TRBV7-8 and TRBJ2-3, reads GAGVSQSPRYKVAKRGQDVALRCDPISGHVSLFWYQQALGQGPEFLTYFQNEAQLDKSGLPSDRFFAERPEGSVSTLKIQRTQQEDSAVYLCASSLRRLGQGTDTQYFGPGTRLTVL.

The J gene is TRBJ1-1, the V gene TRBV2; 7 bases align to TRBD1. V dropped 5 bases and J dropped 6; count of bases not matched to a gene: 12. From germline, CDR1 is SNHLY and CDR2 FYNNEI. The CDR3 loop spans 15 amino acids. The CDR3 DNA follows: TGTGCCAGCAGTAACAGGGGCCCGCCGTTGGCTGAAGCTTTCTTT. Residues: CASSNRGPPLAEAFF.

The CDR3 DNA reads TGTGCCAGTAGTACTACCCACGGGGTCGGAAACACCATATATTTT. Translating gives CASSTTHGVGNTIYF. The V and J genes are TRBV19 and TRBJ1-3; D uncertain. The CDR3 loop spans 15 amino acids. Germline V gene lookup returns CDR1 LNHDA and CDR2 SQIVND (reference sequence). Trimming took 4 bases from V and 4 from J, leaving 14 bases between them.

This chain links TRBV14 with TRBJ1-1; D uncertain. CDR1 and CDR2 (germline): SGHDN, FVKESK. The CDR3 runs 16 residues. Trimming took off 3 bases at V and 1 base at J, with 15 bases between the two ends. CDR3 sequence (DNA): TGTGCCAGCAGCCAGGAGGTGTGGCAGGCGAACACTGAAGCTTTCTTT. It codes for CASSQEVWQANTEAFF.

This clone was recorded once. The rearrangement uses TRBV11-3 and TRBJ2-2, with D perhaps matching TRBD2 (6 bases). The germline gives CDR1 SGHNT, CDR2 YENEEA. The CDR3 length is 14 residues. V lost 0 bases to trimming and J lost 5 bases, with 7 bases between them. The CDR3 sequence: CASSLERGTGELFF. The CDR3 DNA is TGTGCCAGCAGCTTAGAACGGGGGACCGGGGAGCTGTTTTTT.

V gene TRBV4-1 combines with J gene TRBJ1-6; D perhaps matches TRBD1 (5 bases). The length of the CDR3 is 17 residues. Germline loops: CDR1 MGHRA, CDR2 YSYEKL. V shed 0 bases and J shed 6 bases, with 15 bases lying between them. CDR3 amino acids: CASSQEGRASLNSPLHF. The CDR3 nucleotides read TGCGCCAGCAGCCAAGAAGGCAGGGCCTCTCTTAATTCACCCCTCCACTTT.

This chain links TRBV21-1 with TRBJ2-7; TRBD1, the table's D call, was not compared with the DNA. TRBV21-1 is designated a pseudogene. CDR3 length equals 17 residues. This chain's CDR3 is CASSKTGLGTGSYEQYF. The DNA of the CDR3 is TGTGCCAGCAGCAAAACGGGCCTTGGGACAGGGTCCTACGAGCAGTACTTC.

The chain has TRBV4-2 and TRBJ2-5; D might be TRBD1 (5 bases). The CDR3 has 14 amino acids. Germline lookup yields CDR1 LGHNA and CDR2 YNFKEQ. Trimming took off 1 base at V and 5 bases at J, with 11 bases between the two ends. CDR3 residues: CASSQGGQRETQYF. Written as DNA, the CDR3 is TGTGCCAGCAGCCAAGGGGGCCAACGGGAGACCCAGTACTTC.

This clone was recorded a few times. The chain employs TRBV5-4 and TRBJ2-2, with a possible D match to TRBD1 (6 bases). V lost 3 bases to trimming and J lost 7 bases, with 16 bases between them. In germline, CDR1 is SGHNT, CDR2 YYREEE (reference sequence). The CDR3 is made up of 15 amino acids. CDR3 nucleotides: TGTGCCAGCAGCTCGGCCCTGACAGGCGGCGGGGAGCTGTTTTTT. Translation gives CASSSALTGGGELFF.

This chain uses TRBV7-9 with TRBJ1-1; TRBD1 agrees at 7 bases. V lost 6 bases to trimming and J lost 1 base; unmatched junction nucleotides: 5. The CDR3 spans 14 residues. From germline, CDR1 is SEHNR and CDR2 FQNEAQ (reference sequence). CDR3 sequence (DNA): TGTGCCAGCAGAAGTCGACAGGGGAACACTGAAGCTTTCTTT. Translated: CASRSRQGNTEAFF.

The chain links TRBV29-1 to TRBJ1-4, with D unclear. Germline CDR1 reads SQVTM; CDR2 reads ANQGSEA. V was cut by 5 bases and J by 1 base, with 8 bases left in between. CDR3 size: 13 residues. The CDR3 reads CSVRGRTNEKLFF. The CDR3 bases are TGCAGCGTTCGTGGGAGAACTAATGAAAAACTGTTTTTT.

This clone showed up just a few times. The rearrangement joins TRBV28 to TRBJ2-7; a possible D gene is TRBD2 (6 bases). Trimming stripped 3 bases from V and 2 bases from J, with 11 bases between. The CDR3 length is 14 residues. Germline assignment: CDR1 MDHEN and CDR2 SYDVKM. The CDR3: CASSFTGLTYEQYF. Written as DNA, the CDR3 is TGTGCCAGCAGTTTCACAGGACTAACCTACGAGCAGTACTTC. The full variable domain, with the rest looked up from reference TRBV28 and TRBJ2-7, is DVKVTQSSRYLVKRTGEKVFLECVQDMDHENMFWYRQDPGLGLRLIYFSYDVKMKEKGDIPEGYSVSREKKERFSLILESASTNQTSMYLCASSFTGLTYEQYFGPGTRLTVT.

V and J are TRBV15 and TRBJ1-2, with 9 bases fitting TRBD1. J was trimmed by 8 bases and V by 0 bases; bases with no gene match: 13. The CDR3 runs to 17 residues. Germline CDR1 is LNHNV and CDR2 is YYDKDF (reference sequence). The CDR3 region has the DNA TGTGCCACCAGCAGAGAGGGGGGGCCACAGGGGGCGCGAGGCTACACCTTC. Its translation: CATSREGGPQGARGYTF. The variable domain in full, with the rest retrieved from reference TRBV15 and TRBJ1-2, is DAMVIQNPRYQVTQFGKPVTLSCSQTLNHNVMYWYQQKSSQAPKLLFHYYDKDFNNEADTPDNFQSRRPNTSFCFLDIRSPGLGDTAMYLCATSREGGPQGARGYTFGSGTRLTVV.

CDR3 nucleotides: TGTGCCAGCAGCGTCGGACTAGCGGGGGACTACAATGAGCAGTTCTTC. Its translation is CASSVGLAGDYNEQFF. The rearrangement joins TRBV5-6 to TRBJ2-1, with 13 bases that match TRBD2. This CDR3 is 16 amino acids long. After removal of 4 bases from V and 3 bases from J, the junction contained 4 bases not matched to a gene. CDR1 and CDR2 from the germline V gene are SGHDT and YYEEEE.

CDR3 sequence: CASTSGGPLGEQYF. Here the CDR3 DNA reads TGTGCCAGCACTAGCGGGGGACCACTCGGGGAGCAGTACTTC. The V and J genes are TRBV2 and TRBJ2-7; 10 bases agree with TRBD2. Germline CDR1 reads SNHLY; CDR2 reads FYNNEI. The ends lost 7 bases at V and 7 bases at J; junction bases unmatched: 10. The CDR3 has 14 residues. The complete variable domain, with remaining parts taken from reference TRBV2 and TRBJ2-7, reads EPEVTQTPSHQVTQMGQEVILRCVPISNHLYFYWYRQILGQKVEFLVSFYNNEISEKSEIFDDQFSVERPDGSNFTLKIRSTKLEDSAMYFCASTSGGPLGEQYFGPGTRLTVT.

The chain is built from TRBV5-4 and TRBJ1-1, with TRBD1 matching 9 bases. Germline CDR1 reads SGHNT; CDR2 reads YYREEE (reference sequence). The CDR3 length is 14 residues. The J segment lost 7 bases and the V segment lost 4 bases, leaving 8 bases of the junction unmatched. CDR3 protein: CASSVPTGGVEAFF. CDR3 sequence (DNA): TGTGCCAGCAGCGTGCCGACAGGGGGGGTTGAAGCTTTCTTT.

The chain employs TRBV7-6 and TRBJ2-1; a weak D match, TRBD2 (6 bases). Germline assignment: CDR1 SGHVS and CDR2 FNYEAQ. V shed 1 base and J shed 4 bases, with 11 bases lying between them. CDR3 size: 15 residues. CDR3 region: CASSLGHGTYNEQFF. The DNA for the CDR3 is TGTGCCAGCAGCTTAGGGCATGGGACTTACAATGAGCAGTTCTTC.

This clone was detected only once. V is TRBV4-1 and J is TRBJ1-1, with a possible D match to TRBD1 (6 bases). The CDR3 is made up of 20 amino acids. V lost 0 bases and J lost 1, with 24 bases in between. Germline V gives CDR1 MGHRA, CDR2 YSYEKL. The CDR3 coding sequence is TGCGCCAGCAGCCAAGATGGGTGGGGGCTCGGTTCCCGGACGAACACTGAAGCTTTCTTT. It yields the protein CASSQDGWGLGSRTNTEAFF.